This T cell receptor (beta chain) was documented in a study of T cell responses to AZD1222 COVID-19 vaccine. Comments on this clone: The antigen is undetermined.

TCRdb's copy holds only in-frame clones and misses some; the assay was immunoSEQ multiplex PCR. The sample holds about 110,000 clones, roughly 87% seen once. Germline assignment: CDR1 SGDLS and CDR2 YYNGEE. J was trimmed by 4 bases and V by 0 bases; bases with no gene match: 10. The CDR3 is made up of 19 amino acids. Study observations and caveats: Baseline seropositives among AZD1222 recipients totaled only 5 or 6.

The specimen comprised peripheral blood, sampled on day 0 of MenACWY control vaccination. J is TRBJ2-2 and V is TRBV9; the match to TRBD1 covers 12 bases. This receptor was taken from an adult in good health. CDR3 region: CASSVEGDRGPLGTGELFF. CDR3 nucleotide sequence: TGTGCCAGCAGCGTAGAGGGGGACAGGGGGCCCCTGGGCACCGGGGAGCTGTTTTTT.